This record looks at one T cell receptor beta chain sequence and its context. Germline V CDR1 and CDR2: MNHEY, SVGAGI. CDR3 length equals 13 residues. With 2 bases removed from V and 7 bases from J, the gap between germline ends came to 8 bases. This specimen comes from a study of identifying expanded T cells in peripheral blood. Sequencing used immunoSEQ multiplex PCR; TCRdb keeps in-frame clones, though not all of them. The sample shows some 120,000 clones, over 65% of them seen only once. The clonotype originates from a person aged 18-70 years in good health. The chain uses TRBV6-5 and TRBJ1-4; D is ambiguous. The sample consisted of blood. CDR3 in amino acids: CASSYVFREKLFF. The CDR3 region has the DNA TGTGCCAGCAGTTACGTTTTTCGTGAAAAACTGTTTTTT.